This TCR beta chain was recorded in a study of cytomegalovirus exposure and HLA in healthy donors. Study overall: Earlier sequencing of 200 million or so T cells yielded under 120 million unique TCR beta sequences.

Amplification used 60 Vbeta primers and 13 Jbeta primers. The table came from immunoSEQ multiplex PCR; TCRdb's copy has only in-frame clones and leaves some out. The data contain more than 70,000 clones, around 80% of them singletons. A word on this clone: Antigen: not known.

Study-level findings and limits: Accurate prediction of most subjects' HLA-A and HLA-B alleles from TCR beta sequences was reported. Equally common other TCR beta chains were less clonally expanded than HLA-associated ones, a later analysis found. Some TCR beta chains (approximately 180 of them) were listed as cytomegalovirus-associated.

V dropped 4 bases and J dropped 7; count of bases not matched to a gene: 8. This CDR3 has 15 residues. Looked up from germline, CDR1 is SEHNR and CDR2 is FQNEAQ (reference sequence). The sequence came from a man aged 50-60 years in good health and CMV-seropositive. Sequencing was done on a sample of PBMCs. The chain joins TRBV7-9 to TRBJ2-1, with 9 bases aligning to TRBD1. The DNA of the CDR3 is TGTGCCAGCAGCTACCGCGGACAGGGGTCAAATGAGCAGTTCTTC. Translation: CASSYRGQGSNEQFF.